These 32 T cell receptor beta chains originate from one sample sequenced in a study of cytomegalovirus exposure and HLA in healthy donors. The study ran its PCR with 60 Vbeta and 13 Jbeta primers. Measured with immunoSEQ multiplex PCR; TCRdb has only the in-frame clones, and not every one. Here the sample spans about 160,000 clones, around 69% being singletons. Sequenced material: PBMCs. These receptors were obtained from a woman younger than 45 in good health and CMV-seronegative.

The CDR3 bases are TGTGCCAGCAGCCCCTCCGTCCCGGGACTAGCTCCCGAGCAGTACTTC. This gives the protein CASSPSVPGLAPEQYF. The rearrangement joins TRBV9 to TRBJ2-7; 9 nucleotides line up with TRBD2. With V trimmed by 4 bases and J by 6 bases, 14 bases remained unmatched. The germline gives CDR1 SGDLS, CDR2 YYNGEE. The CDR3 loop spans 16 amino acids.

Only one count was recorded for this clone. The chain employs TRBV15 and TRBJ2-7; TRBD2 agrees at 13 bases. Losses at the gene ends were 0 bases for V and 5 bases for J; bases not matched to a gene: 4. Germline CDR1 LNHNV, CDR2 YYDKDF (reference sequence). This CDR3 spans 16 amino acids. The CDR3 reads CATSRELAGGLDEQYF. In DNA, the CDR3 is TGTGCCACCAGCAGAGAACTAGCGGGGGGGCTGGACGAGCAGTACTTC.

The DNA of the CDR3 is TGTGCCAGCAGTTCCGGGACAGGGGTTCAGCCCCAGCATTTT. Residues: CASSSGTGVQPQHF. The chain joins TRBV28 to TRBJ1-5; 10 bases align to TRBD1. Germline V gene data show CDR1 as MDHEN and CDR2 as SYDVKM. The CDR3 is made up of 14 amino acids. Trimming at V came to 4 bases and at J to 6 bases, leaving 3 bases not matched to a gene.

This clone appeared a few times. This chain connects TRBV7-2 to TRBJ2-7; 7 positions agree with TRBD2. The CDR3 is 15 residues long. CDR1 is SGHTA and CDR2 is FQGNSA in the germline V gene. Losses at the gene ends were 5 bases for V and 2 bases for J; bases not matched to a gene: 9. The CDR3 protein is CASSRQGAGAYEQYF. CDR3 coding DNA: TGTGCCAGCAGCCGCCAAGGGGCGGGAGCCTACGAGCAGTACTTC.

This clone has only one observation. V is TRBV2 and J is TRBJ1-2, with D perhaps matching TRBD1 (6 bases). Between the trimmed V and J ends, which lost 1 base and 6 bases, there was a span of 9 bases. There are 13 residues in the CDR3. From germline, CDR1 is SNHLY and CDR2 FYNNEI. CDR3 nucleotides: TGTGCCAGCAGTGAAGGGACAGAGGATGGCTACACCTTC. It yields the protein CASSEGTEDGYTF. Together with reference TRBV2 and TRBJ1-2, the CDR3 gives the full variable domain: EPEVTQTPSHQVTQMGQEVILRCVPISNHLYFYWYRQILGQKVEFLVSFYNNEISEKSEIFDDQFSVERPDGSNFTLKIRSTKLEDSAMYFCASSEGTEDGYTFGSGTRLTVV.

This clone was recorded a few times. The DNA for the CDR3 is TGTGCCAGCAATAGACTCAGGGGGAACACTGAAGCTTTCTTT. As protein: CASNRLRGNTEAFF. The chain is built from TRBV6-5 and TRBJ1-1; possibly TRBD1 for D (6 bases). The CDR3 consists of 14 residues. Between the trimmed V and J ends, which lost 7 bases and 1 base, there was a span of 13 bases. CDR1 and CDR2 from the germline V gene are MNHEY and SVGAGI.

This clone turned up a few times. This rearrangement joins TRBV28 to TRBJ1-3, with D perhaps matching TRBD1 (5 bases). CDR1 is MDHEN, CDR2 SYDVKM, per germline. V was shortened by 9 bases and J by 6 bases, with 18 bases between the two germline ends. The CDR3 contains 14 residues. CDR3 nucleotide sequence: TGTGCCAGTAATAGGGGCAGATTGGCAAACACCATATATTTT. The encoded protein is CASNRGRLANTIYF.

V gene TRBV15 combines with J gene TRBJ2-1; 8 bases line up with TRBD2. The germline V gene encodes CDR1 LNHNV and CDR2 YYDKDF (reference sequence). This CDR3 region has 16 residues. The J segment lost 5 bases and the V segment lost 1 base, leaving 7 bases of the junction unmatched. This CDR3 reads CATSRGEAGVHNEQFF. The CDR3 DNA sequence: TGTGCCACCAGCAGAGGCGAAGCGGGAGTTCACAATGAGCAGTTCTTC.

This clone has only a few counts. The rearrangement uses TRBV4-1 and TRBJ1-5, with D possibly matching TRBD1 (6 bases). This CDR3 comprises 14 residues. Between the trimmed V and J ends, which lost 5 bases and 7 bases, there was a span of 15 bases. Germline values: CDR1 MGHRA, CDR2 YSYEKL. This CDR3 is CASSVQLGGQPQHF. The CDR3 nucleotides are TGCGCCAGCAGCGTCCAGCTAGGGGGACAGCCCCAGCATTTT.

The chain combines TRBV10-3 with TRBJ2-2; D possibly corresponds to TRBD1 (5 bases). With 6 bases removed from V and 0 bases from J, the gap between germline ends came to 11 bases. The CDR3 contains 15 residues. The germline V gene encodes CDR1 ENHRY and CDR2 SYGVKD. CDR3 in DNA: TGTGCCATCAGGCGGACATCCCCGAACACCGGGGAGCTGTTTTTT. It is translated as CAIRRTSPNTGELFF.

This clone has a handful of counts. J is TRBJ1-4 and V is TRBV4-3; 8 bases match TRBD1. This CDR3 is 16 amino acids long. V lost 2 bases and J lost 8; bases outside the gene matches: 10. The germline gives CDR1 LGHNA, CDR2 YSLEER. CDR3 protein: CASSQQTTGGREKLFF. The DNA for the CDR3 is TGCGCCAGCAGCCAACAGACCACAGGGGGTCGGGAAAAACTGTTTTTT.

The CDR3 loop is CASSRTGSTEAFF. The CDR3 coding sequence is TGTGCCAGCAGCCGCACAGGGAGCACTGAAGCTTTCTTT. V is TRBV4-2 and J is TRBJ1-1; possibly TRBD1 for D (6 bases). The CDR3 is 13 residues long. V was shortened by 4 bases and J by 4 bases, with 10 bases between the two germline ends. Germline V gene lookup returns CDR1 LGHNA and CDR2 YNFKEQ.

The V call is TRBV21-1, the J call TRBJ2-2; the table's D call, TRBD1, has no DNA check behind it. TRBV21-1 is termed a pseudogene. This CDR3 has 16 amino acids. The CDR3 protein is CASSKGLDRGDGELFF. CDR3 DNA sequence: TGTGCCAGCAGCAAAGGCTTGGACAGGGGGGACGGGGAGCTGTTTTTT.

This clone appeared a few times. V usage is TRBV11-2 and J usage is TRBJ1-1; D remains unclear. The CDR3 length is 13 residues. V was cut by 1 base and J by 3 bases, with 6 bases left in between. Germline CDR1 SGHAT, CDR2 FQNNGV. The CDR3 coding sequence is TGTGCCAGCAGCTTAGCGGTGGACACTGAAGCTTTCTTT. Translated, it gives CASSLAVDTEAFF.

CDR3 residues: CASSEEQGVEAFF. CDR3 nucleotides: TGTGCCAGCAGTGAGGAACAAGGGGTTGAAGCTTTCTTT. The rearrangement joins TRBV6-4 to TRBJ1-1; possibly TRBD1 for D (5 bases). This CDR3 spans 13 amino acids. V lost 3 bases and J lost 7, with 12 bases in between. The germline CDR1 and CDR2 sequences are MRHNA and SNTAGT.

This sequence joins TRBV28 and TRBJ2-3; D possibly corresponds to TRBD2 (6 bases). This CDR3 is built from 13 residues. Germline CDR1 MDHEN, CDR2 SYDVKM. Trimming took 6 bases from V and 5 from J, leaving 12 bases between them. The CDR3 here is CASRRIGGDTQYF. The CDR3, as DNA: TGTGCCAGCAGGAGGATCGGGGGAGATACGCAGTATTTT.

The chain has TRBV6-5 and TRBJ2-3; D is perhaps TRBD2 (5 bases). Germline V gives CDR1 MNHEY, CDR2 SVGAGI. CDR3 length: 14 amino acids. Trimming took 7 bases from V and 0 from J, leaving 11 bases between them. CDR3 protein: CASTSGVSTDTQYF. DNA of the CDR3: TGTGCCAGCACTTCCGGGGTGAGCACAGATACGCAGTATTTT.

This chain joins TRBV27 and TRBJ1-4; 10 bases match TRBD1. V was clipped by 5 bases and J by 8 bases; unmatched bases: 11. The CDR3 consists of 16 residues. The germline gives CDR1 MNHEY, CDR2 SMNVEV (reference sequence). DNA for the CDR3: TGTGCCAGCAGTACCCACCCCGGGACAGGGGTGGAAAAACTGTTTTTT. Encoded protein: CASSTHPGTGVEKLFF.

This sequence joins TRBV4-3 and TRBJ1-2; unclear D gene. Germline values: CDR1 LGHNA, CDR2 YSLEER. V was clipped by 0 bases and J by 2 bases, with 10 bases between them. The CDR3 is 15 residues long. Here the CDR3 DNA reads TGCGCCAGCAGCCAAGATCTGATAAGCAACTATGGCTACACCTTC. Encoded protein: CASSQDLISNYGYTF.

The V call is TRBV28, the J call TRBJ2-5; 11 bases line up with TRBD2. Germline V lookup: CDR1 MDHEN, CDR2 SYDVKM. V trimming: 2 bases; J trimming: 2 bases; junction bases outside the gene matches: 4. The CDR3 contains 16 residues. CDR3 sequence: CASSLSLAGGQETQYF. For the CDR3, the DNA is TGTGCCAGCAGTTTAAGTTTAGCGGGGGGGCAAGAGACCCAGTACTTC.

The rearrangement joins TRBV28 to TRBJ1-2; a possible D gene is TRBD1 (5 bases). Germline V lookup: CDR1 MDHEN, CDR2 SYDVKM. With 5 bases removed from V and 3 bases from J, the gap between germline ends came to 16 bases. The CDR3 spans 15 residues. CDR3 nucleotide sequence: TGTGCCAGCAGTCCCGGCCGGCTAGGGGACTATGGCTACACCTTC. It codes for CASSPGRLGDYGYTF.

The rearrangement uses TRBV5-6 and TRBJ2-2; 7 positions match TRBD1. The CDR3 is made up of 14 amino acids. The V gene's germline CDR1 is SGHDT and CDR2 YYEEEE. The V and J ends lost 7 bases and 5 bases, in that order; junction bases with no gene match: 8. The CDR3 DNA sequence: TGTGCCAGCCTGGGACAGATGCGGACCGGGGAGCTGTTTTTT. This encodes CASLGQMRTGELFF.

The chain couples TRBV7-9 to TRBJ1-2, with TRBD1 matching over 8 bases. The V gene's germline CDR1 is SEHNR and CDR2 FQNEAQ (reference sequence). V shed 8 bases, J shed 3 bases, and the junction held 8 bases outside the gene matches. The CDR3 covers 14 residues. The CDR3 DNA follows: TGTGCCAGCGTTATGACAGGGGACGACTATGGCTACACCTTC. It codes for CASVMTGDDYGYTF.

The rearrangement links TRBV14 to TRBJ1-2; tentatively, D is TRBD1 (6 bases). This CDR3 comprises 11 residues. Germline assignment: CDR1 SGHDN and CDR2 FVKESK. V lost 5 bases and J 8 bases, leaving 9 bases between the germline ends. The CDR3 sequence: CASSAGTGYTF. CDR3 DNA sequence: TGTGCCAGCAGCGCCGGGACAGGCTACACCTTC.

The V gene is TRBV7-2, the J gene TRBJ2-2; D is perhaps TRBD2 (5 bases). Germline V gene sequence: CDR1 SGHTA, CDR2 FQGNSA. Between the trimmed V and J ends, which lost 4 bases and 3 bases, there was a span of 18 bases. This CDR3 is built from 17 residues. The CDR3 loop is CASSSKRGGRDTGELFF. The CDR3 DNA sequence: TGTGCCAGCAGCTCAAAAAGAGGAGGCCGGGACACCGGGGAGCTGTTTTTT. Full variable domain (missing parts from reference TRBV7-2 and TRBJ2-2): GAGVSQSPSNKVTEKGKDVELRCDPISGHTALYWYRQSLGQGLEFLIYFQGNSAPDKSGLPSDRFSAERTGGSVSTLTIQRTQQEDSAVYLCASSSKRGGRDTGELFFGEGSRLTVL.

The rearrangement links TRBV7-6 to TRBJ2-5; D may be TRBD1 (6 bases). This CDR3 has 13 residues. Per germline, CDR1 SGHVS and CDR2 FNYEAQ. Trimming took 5 bases from V and 3 from J, leaving 10 bases between them. CDR3 DNA: TGTGCCAGCAGCACACGGACAGAAGAGACCCAGTACTTC. It specifies CASSTRTEETQYF. Full variable domain (remainder filled in from reference TRBV7-6 and TRBJ2-5): GAGVSQSPRYKVTKRGQDVALRCDPISGHVSLYWYRQALGQGPEFLTYFNYEAQQDKSGLPNDRFSAERPEGSISTLTIQRTEQRDSAMYRCASSTRTEETQYFGPGTRLLVL.

This chain uses TRBV18 with TRBJ2-1; 8 nucleotides line up with TRBD2. The CDR3 is made up of 16 amino acids. Trimming at V came to 4 bases and at J to 5 bases, leaving 10 bases not matched to a gene. The germline V gene has CDR1 KGHSH and CDR2 LQKENI. The CDR3 sequence: CASSRPLAGGNNEQFF. The CDR3 bases are TGTGCCAGCTCACGACCACTCGCGGGAGGAAACAATGAGCAGTTCTTC.

The V and J genes are TRBV6-1 and TRBJ1-2, with 7 bases that match TRBD1. CDR3 length equals 14 residues. Germline CDR1 reads MNHNS; CDR2 reads SASEGT. The trim removed 4 bases at V and 4 bases at J, leaving 6 bases unmatched. The CDR3 spells CASSAYRGGYGYTF. CDR3 sequence (DNA): TGTGCCAGCAGTGCGTACAGGGGAGGCTATGGCTACACCTTC.

This clone was observed a single time. The chain is built from TRBV28 and TRBJ2-2, with D unclear. Trimming took off 3 bases at V and 6 bases at J, with 17 bases between the two ends. Germline CDR1 and CDR2: MDHEN and SYDVKM. This CDR3 is 16 amino acids long. Written as DNA, the CDR3 is TGTGCCAGCAGTTTGCTGTTCTGGTTCAGATCCGGGGAGCTGTTTTTT. Its translation is CASSLLFWFRSGELFF.

J is TRBJ1-4 and V is TRBV25-1; 12 bases match TRBD1. Germline trimming cut 4 bases from V and 5 bases from J; bases unmatched to any gene: 11. Germline V CDR1 and CDR2: MGHDK, SYGVNS. CDR3 length: 18 amino acids. CDR3 nucleotides: TGTGCCAGCAGTGCGATTCCCGGGACAGGGGGCTTAAATGAAAAACTGTTTTTT. The encoded protein is CASSAIPGTGGLNEKLFF.

The rearrangement links TRBV4-2 to TRBJ1-3; maybe TRBD1 (5 bases). The length of the CDR3 is 15 residues. Germline V CDR1 and CDR2: LGHNA, YNFKEQ. With 0 bases removed from V and 4 bases from J, the gap between germline ends came to 10 bases. This CDR3 reads CASSQDRVDGNTIYF. The CDR3, as DNA: TGTGCCAGCAGCCAAGACAGGGTAGACGGAAACACCATATATTTT.

The chain is built from TRBV10-3 and TRBJ2-1, with D maybe TRBD2 (5 bases). The CDR3 runs to 13 residues. The V and J ends lost 8 bases and 9 bases respectively, with 17 bases between them. Germline values: CDR1 ENHRY, CDR2 SYGVKD. Here the CDR3 reads CAIQLDLSGEQFF. The CDR3 DNA is TGTGCCATCCAATTGGACCTAAGCGGTGAGCAGTTCTTC.